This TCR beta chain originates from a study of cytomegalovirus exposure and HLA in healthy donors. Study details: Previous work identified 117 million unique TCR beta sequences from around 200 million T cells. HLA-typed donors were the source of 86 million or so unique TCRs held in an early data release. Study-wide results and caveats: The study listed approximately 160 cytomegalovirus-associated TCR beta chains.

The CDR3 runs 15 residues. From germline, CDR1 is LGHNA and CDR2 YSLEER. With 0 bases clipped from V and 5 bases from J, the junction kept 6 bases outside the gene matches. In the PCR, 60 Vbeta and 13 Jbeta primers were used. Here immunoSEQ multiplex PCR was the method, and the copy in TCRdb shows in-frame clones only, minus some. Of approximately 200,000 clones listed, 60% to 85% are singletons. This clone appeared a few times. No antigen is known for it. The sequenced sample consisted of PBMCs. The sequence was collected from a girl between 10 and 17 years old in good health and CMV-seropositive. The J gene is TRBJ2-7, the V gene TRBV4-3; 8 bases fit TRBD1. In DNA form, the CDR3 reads TGCGCCAGCAGCCAAGAGCGGACAGGGAACGACGAGCAGTACTTC. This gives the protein CASSQERTGNDEQYF.